Following are 24 T cell receptor beta chains from one sample sequenced in a study of OX40 agonist ivuxolimab in advanced cancers. Data came from immunoSEQ multiplex PCR; TCRdb stores just in-frame clones and leaves some out. This sample has about 43,000 clones, with approximately 86% found just once. The sequencing here drew on CD4+ or CD8+ T cells sorted from blood, taken in a trial of the OX40 agonist ivuxolimab. These receptor sequences come from an adult with an advanced solid tumor such as melanoma, head and neck, liver or kidney cancer.

The CDR3 sequence: CAAGETQYF. CDR3 sequence (DNA): TGTGCCGCCGGGGAGACCCAGTACTTC. The rearrangement joins TRBV2 to TRBJ2-5, with no clear D. The CDR3 contains 9 residues. Trimming pared 11 bases from V and 5 bases from J, leaving 6 bases between. Germline values: CDR1 SNHLY, CDR2 FYNNEI.

The rearrangement joins TRBV21-1 to TRBJ2-7; the DNA was not compared with TRBD2, the D call given in the table. TRBV21-1 is deemed a pseudogene. The CDR3 sequence is 14 residues long. The CDR3 loop reads CASSKLRVSYEQYF. In DNA, the CDR3 is TGTGCCAGCAGCAAACTTCGGGTTTCCTACGAGCAGTACTTC.

V and J are TRBV6-1 and TRBJ1-4; the D gene is possibly TRBD1 (6 bases). Germline CDR1 and CDR2: MNHNS and SASEGT. Trimming removed 0 bases from V and 13 bases from J, with 18 bases in between. This CDR3 has 15 amino acids. The CDR3 DNA is TGTGCCAGCAGTGAAGCAGGGGGGATAACCGAGAGACTGTTTTTT. Translation gives CASSEAGGITERLFF.

This chain joins TRBV7-2 and TRBJ1-1, with D hard to call. The germline V and J ends were trimmed by 3 bases and 1 base, with 6 bases remaining between them. Germline V gene lookup returns CDR1 SGHTA and CDR2 FQGNSA. The CDR3 spans 13 residues. In DNA form, the CDR3 reads TGTGCCAGCAGCTTGGGAGAGAACACTGAAGCTTTCTTT. Its protein product is CASSLGENTEAFF.

This sequence joins TRBV9 and TRBJ2-3; perhaps TRBD1 as D (6 bases). Trimming removed 0 bases at V and 3 bases at J, with 14 bases between. The length of the CDR3 is 16 residues. The germline V gene encodes CDR1 SGDLS and CDR2 YYNGEE. CDR3 nucleotides: TGTGCCAGCAGCGTAGGGACAGCCGGGCTAACAGATACGCAGTATTTT. It is translated as CASSVGTAGLTDTQYF.

The genes are TRBV25-1 and TRBJ1-4; possibly TRBD1 for D (5 bases). The ends were cut back, 2 bases at V and 8 bases at J, with 12 bases in the middle. This CDR3 comprises 14 residues. CDR1 and CDR2 (germline): MGHDK, SYGVNS. CDR3 sequence: CASSETGLGEKLFF. CDR3 bases: TGTGCCAGCAGTGAAACAGGTCTGGGGGAAAAACTGTTTTTT.

V is TRBV19 and J is TRBJ1-5; 7 bases match TRBD1. Germline V lookup: CDR1 LNHDA, CDR2 SQIVND (reference sequence). The CDR3 covers 16 residues. V was clipped by 7 bases and J by 1 base; unmatched bases: 10. The CDR3 DNA sequence: TGTGCCAGTACCTCCAGACGGGGACAGAGCAATCAGCCCCAGCATTTT. This gives the protein CASTSRRGQSNQPQHF.

V is TRBV9 and J is TRBJ1-4, with D unclear. Trimming left V 0 bases short and J 8 bases short, with 11 bases between. Germline V CDR1 and CDR2: SGDLS, YYNGEE. The length of the CDR3 is 14 residues. Written as DNA, the CDR3 is TGTGCCAGCAGCGTAGCGCCAAGTGGGGAAAAACTGTTTTTT. Translating it yields CASSVAPSGEKLFF.

V is TRBV6-6 and J is TRBJ1-2, with unresolved D. CDR3 size: 10 residues. V lost 6 bases, J lost 6 bases, and 5 bases lay in between. Germline CDR1 MNHNY, CDR2 SVGAGI (reference sequence). The CDR3 loop reads CASSRDGYTF. The CDR3 DNA is TGTGCCAGCAGCCGGGATGGCTACACCTTC.

The chain couples TRBV2 to TRBJ2-5, with 9 bases matching TRBD1. V gave up 4 bases and J gave up 4 bases; unmatched junction bases: 7. The V gene's germline CDR1 is SNHLY and CDR2 FYNNEI. This CDR3 has 15 amino acids. The CDR3 nucleotides are TGTGCCAGCAGTGGGGGGACAGGGCCAGGAGAGACCCAGTACTTC. Protein sequence: CASSGGTGPGETQYF.

The gene calls are TRBV11-2 and TRBJ2-7, with D perhaps TRBD1 or TRBD2 (5 bases each). The CDR3 consists of 14 residues. Trimming took 2 bases from V and 1 from J, leaving 9 bases between them. The germline gives CDR1 SGHAT, CDR2 FQNNGV. CDR3 coding DNA: TGTGCCAGCAGCTTAAGGGGACGGTCCTACGAGCAGTACTTC. Translating it yields CASSLRGRSYEQYF.

CDR3 sequence reads: CASRDGAGELFF. CDR3 DNA sequence: TGTGCCAGCAGGGACGGGGCCGGGGAGCTGTTTTTT. The genes are TRBV6-5 and TRBJ2-2; D perhaps matches TRBD2 (5 bases). Trimming left V 6 bases short and J 6 bases short, with 8 bases between. Germline CDR1 reads MNHEY; CDR2 reads SVGAGI. The CDR3 runs to 12 residues.

V and J are TRBV2 and TRBJ1-5; 10 bases fit TRBD1. From germline, CDR1 is SNHLY and CDR2 FYNNEI. The CDR3 is 15 amino acids. V was clipped by 6 bases and J by 0 bases; unmatched bases: 2. Written as DNA, the CDR3 is TGTGCCAGCAGCGGACAGGGGGTTAGCAATCAGCCCCAGCATTTT. Protein sequence: CASSGQGVSNQPQHF. The variable domain in full, completed from reference TRBV2 and TRBJ1-5, reads EPEVTQTPSHQVTQMGQEVILRCVPISNHLYFYWYRQILGQKVEFLVSFYNNEISEKSEIFDDQFSVERPDGSNFTLKIRSTKLEDSAMYFCASSGQGVSNQPQHFGDGTRLSIL.

The chain is built from TRBV9 and TRBJ1-2; D may be TRBD1 (6 bases). Germline V gene data show CDR1 as SGDLS and CDR2 as YYNGEE. The CDR3 sequence is 16 residues long. Trimming cost V 3 bases and J 0 bases, with 15 bases left between them. Here the CDR3 reads CASSGGVTGANYGYTF. As DNA, the CDR3 is TGTGCCAGCAGCGGAGGGGTGACAGGAGCTAACTATGGCTACACCTTC.

This sequence joins TRBV10-3 and TRBJ2-7, with TRBD2 matching 7 bases. Germline-derived CDR1 and CDR2 are ENHRY and SYGVKD. Unmatched junction bases numbered 14, after V lost 10 bases and J lost 2 bases. CDR3 length equals 15 residues. The CDR3 spells CATTTPPAGAYEQYF. In DNA form, the CDR3 reads TGTGCCACAACAACCCCACCGGCGGGGGCCTACGAGCAGTACTTC.

Points on this clone: This same CDR3 is encoded by further DNA sequences in the sample. This chain connects TRBV6-5 to TRBJ1-2, with a weak D call TRBD1 (6 bases). The V end lost 6 bases, the J end lost 2 bases, and 10 bases lay between the germline ends. This CDR3 is built from 13 residues. The germline CDR1 and CDR2 sequences are MNHEY and SVGAGI. In DNA, the CDR3 is TGTGCCAGCAGCCCAGGGGCAAACTATGGCTACACCTTC. It is translated as CASSPGANYGYTF.

The J gene is TRBJ1-2, the V gene TRBV7-2; D is uncertain. The V end lost 3 bases, the J end lost 7 bases, and 9 bases lay between the germline ends. Germline CDR1 and CDR2: SGHTA and FQGNSA. The CDR3 covers 12 residues. The CDR3 DNA sequence: TGTGCCAGCAGCTTCCCGGGTTCTGGCTACACCTTC. Amino acids: CASSFPGSGYTF.

This clone has a single count. The chain couples TRBV6-6 to TRBJ2-1; a weak D match, TRBD1 (5 bases). V lost 6 bases and J 5 bases, leaving 14 bases between the germline ends. The V gene's germline CDR1 is MNHNY and CDR2 SVGAGI (reference sequence). There are 14 residues in the CDR3. DNA for the CDR3: TGTGCCAGCAGCCCCCCAGGCAGGGACAATGAGCAGTTCTTC. It encodes CASSPPGRDNEQFF.

CDR3 in DNA: TGTGCCAGCAGCGCAGATGGGACTATGTACAATGAGCAGTTCTTC. Translating it yields CASSADGTMYNEQFF. The chain joins TRBV9 to TRBJ2-1; TRBD2 aligns across 7 bases. The CDR3 is made up of 15 amino acids. CDR1 and CDR2 from the germline V gene are SGDLS and YYNGEE. The ends lost 3 bases at V and 4 bases at J; junction bases unmatched: 7.

The V gene is TRBV11-2, the J gene TRBJ2-3; D is unresolved. In germline, CDR1 is SGHAT, CDR2 FQNNGV. The CDR3 contains 16 residues. V was cut by 0 bases and J by 4 bases, with 14 bases left in between. The CDR3 sequence is CASSLDLSAGSDTQYF. In DNA form, the CDR3 reads TGTGCCAGCAGCTTAGATCTGTCAGCTGGTTCAGATACGCAGTATTTT.

The rearrangement links TRBV10-3 to TRBJ2-5; TRBD2 matches at 9 bases. The CDR3 runs to 15 residues. V shed 0 bases, J shed 5 bases, and the junction held 4 bases outside the gene matches. Germline V CDR1 and CDR2: ENHRY, SYGVKD. The DNA of the CDR3 is TGTGCCATCAGTGAGTCGCGGGGGGGGGCGGAGACCCAGTACTTC. This sequence encodes CAISESRGGAETQYF.

This clone was observed once. The J gene is TRBJ2-3, the V gene TRBV30; D is ambiguous. Germline CDR1 reads GTSNPN; CDR2 reads SVGIG (reference sequence). The CDR3 has 15 amino acids. The V gene lost 3 bases and the J gene lost 5 bases, with 18 bases spanning the gap. The CDR3 here is CAWRGVGVAGDTQYF. CDR3 bases: TGTGCCTGGAGAGGTGTCGGAGTAGCCGGAGATACGCAGTATTTT. The entire variable domain, with the rest obtained from reference TRBV30 and TRBJ2-3, is as follows: SQTIHQWPATLVQPVGSPLSLECTVEGTSNPNLYWYRQAAGRGLQLLFYSVGIGQISSEVPQNLSASRPQDRQFILSSKKLLLSDSGFYLCAWRGVGVAGDTQYFGPGTRLTVL.

The V gene is TRBV4-2, the J gene TRBJ2-3; 7 positions agree with TRBD1. This CDR3 region has 14 residues. Germline loops: CDR1 LGHNA, CDR2 YNFKEQ. V lost 2 bases to trimming and J lost 4 bases; unmatched junction nucleotides: 3. In DNA, the CDR3 is TGTGCCAGCAGCCAACGAAGGGGGCCAGATACGCAGTATTTT. Protein: CASSQRRGPDTQYF.

This rearrangement joins TRBV19 to TRBJ1-1, with a possible D match to TRBD1 (6 bases). Germline V gene data show CDR1 as LNHDA and CDR2 as SQIVND (reference sequence). The CDR3 contains 13 residues. V dropped 6 bases and J dropped 1 base, with 9 bases sitting between them. This CDR3 is CASSRGTNTEAFF. In DNA, the CDR3 is TGTGCCAGTAGCAGGGGAACGAACACTGAAGCTTTCTTT. Full variable domain (outside the CDR3, taken from reference TRBV19 and TRBJ1-1): DGGITQSPKYLFRKEGQNVTLSCEQNLNHDAMYWYRQDPGQGLRLIYYSQIVNDFQKGDIAEGYSVSREKKESFPLTVTSAQKNPTAFYLCASSRGTNTEAFFGQGTRLTVV.